The clone carrying this TCR beta chain was detected only a few times. This CDR3 contains 13 residues. V was pared by 2 bases and J by 8 bases, with 13 bases between. CDR1 and CDR2 from the germline V gene are SGHRS and YFSETQ. Using its own MiXCR run on the 5' RACE reads, TCRdb lists one record per CDR3 protein. The table lists 340,000 or so distinct CDR3 sequences, roughly an eighth of them singletons. This sample is drawn from a study of T cells after yellow fever vaccination. The source was CD4+ T cells sorted from PBMCs, collected 15 days after the yellow fever booster vaccination. The J gene is TRBJ1-2, the V gene TRBV5-1; D unclear. The source of this sequence is a man between 18 and 29 years old who received the YFV17D yellow fever vaccine. CDR3 sequence reads: CASSLSPEAGYTF. In DNA form, the CDR3 reads TGCGCCAGCAGCTTATCCCCCGAAGCCGGCTACACCTTC.